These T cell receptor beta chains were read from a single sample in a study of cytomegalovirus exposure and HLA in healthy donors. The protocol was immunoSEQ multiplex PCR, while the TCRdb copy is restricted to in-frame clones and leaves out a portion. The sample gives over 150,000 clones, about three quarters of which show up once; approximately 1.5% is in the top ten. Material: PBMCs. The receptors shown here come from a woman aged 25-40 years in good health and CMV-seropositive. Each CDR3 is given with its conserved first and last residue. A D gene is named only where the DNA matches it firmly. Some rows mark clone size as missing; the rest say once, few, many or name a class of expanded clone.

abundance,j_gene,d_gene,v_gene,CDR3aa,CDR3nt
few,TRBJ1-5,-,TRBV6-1,CASNEQSNQPQHF,TGTGCCAGCAATGAACAAAGCAATCAGCCCCAGCATTTT
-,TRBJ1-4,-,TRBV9,CASSVATDRGGKLFF,TGTGCCAGCAGCGTAGCTACGGACCGGGGGGGAAAACTGTTTTTT
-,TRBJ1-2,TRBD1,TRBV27,CASSSGQGAGYTF,TGTGCCAGCAGTTCGGGACAGGGAGCTGGCTACACCTTC
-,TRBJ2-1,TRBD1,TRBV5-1,CASSTDRDYEQFF,TGCGCCAGCAGTACTGACAGGGATTATGAGCAGTTCTTC
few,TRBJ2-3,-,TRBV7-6,CASSSGGDTQYF,TGTGCCAGCAGCTCAGGGGGGGATACGCAGTATTTT
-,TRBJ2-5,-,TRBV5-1,CASSLGQAQETQYF,TGCGCCAGCAGCTTGGGACAGGCTCAAGAGACCCAGTACTTC
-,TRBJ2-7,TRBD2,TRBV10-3,CASSPGGGNEQYF,TGTGCCAGCAGTCCGGGGGGTGGGAACGAGCAGTACTTC
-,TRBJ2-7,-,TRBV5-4,CASSLDSSAYEQYF,TGTGCCAGCAGCTTGGACAGTTCCGCCTACGAGCAGTACTTC
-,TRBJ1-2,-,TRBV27,CAGSSVRGEGGYGYTF,TGTGCCGGCAGTTCAGTTCGAGGGGAAGGGGGCTATGGCTACACCTTC
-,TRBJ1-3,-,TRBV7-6,CASSLEGRAGNTIYF,TGTGCCAGCAGCTTAGAAGGCAGGGCTGGAAACACCATATATTTT
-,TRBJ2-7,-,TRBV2,CASNRQATYEQYF,TGTGCCAGCAACCGACAGGCAACCTACGAGCAGTACTTC
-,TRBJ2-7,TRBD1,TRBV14,CASSQGRTGGGWAYEQYF,TGTGCCAGCAGCCAAGGACGGACAGGGGGCGGATGGGCCTACGAGCAGTACTTC
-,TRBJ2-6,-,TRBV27,CASRIDSASGANVLTF,TGTGCCAGCAGAATTGACAGTGCCTCTGGGGCCAACGTCCTGACTTTC
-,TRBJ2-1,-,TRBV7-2,CASSLYYNEQFF,TGTGCCAGCAGCTTGTACTACAATGAGCAGTTCTTC
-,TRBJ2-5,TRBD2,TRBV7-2,CASSLGGEGPQETQYF,TGTGCCAGCAGCTTAGGGGGGGAGGGGCCCCAAGAGACCCAGTACTTC
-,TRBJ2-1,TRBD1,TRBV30,CAWGGQGRNNEQFF,TGTGCCTGGGGCGGACAGGGACGGAACAATGAGCAGTTCTTC
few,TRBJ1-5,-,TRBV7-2,CASSAANQPQHF,TGTGCCAGCAGCGCGGCCAATCAGCCCCAGCATTTT
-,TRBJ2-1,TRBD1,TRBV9,CASSTPGQAINEQFF,TGTGCCAGCAGCACTCCGGGACAGGCGATCAATGAGCAGTTCTTC
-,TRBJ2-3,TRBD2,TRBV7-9,CASSPKSGRDTDTQYF,TGTGCCAGCAGCCCGAAGAGCGGGAGGGACACAGATACGCAGTATTTT
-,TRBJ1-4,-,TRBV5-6,CASSLPRGGAANEKLFF,TGTGCCAGCAGCCTCCCGCGGGGGGGAGCGGCTAATGAAAAACTGTTTTTT
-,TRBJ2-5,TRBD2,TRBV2,CAGSGLAAGQETQYF,TGTGCCGGCAGCGGACTAGCGGCCGGTCAAGAGACCCAGTACTTC
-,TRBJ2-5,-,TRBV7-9,CASSPGAQGQWETQYF,TGTGCCAGCAGCCCTGGAGCCCAGGGGCAGTGGGAGACCCAGTACTTC
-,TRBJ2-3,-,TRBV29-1,CSVAGQRADTQYF,TGCAGCGTTGCAGGACAGCGAGCAGATACGCAGTATTTT
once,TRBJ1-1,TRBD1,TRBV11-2,CASRAAGGMNTEAFF,TGTGCCAGCAGGGCGGCAGGGGGTATGAACACTGAAGCTTTCTTT
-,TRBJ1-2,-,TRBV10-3,CAITTGGGYTF,TGTGCCATCACTACCGGAGGAGGCTACACCTTC
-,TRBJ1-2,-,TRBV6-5,CASSFSGQSFHYGYTF,TGTGCCAGCAGTTTCTCAGGACAGAGCTTCCACTATGGCTACACCTTC
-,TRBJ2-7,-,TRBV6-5,CASSPAIMWAGQYF,TGTGCCAGCAGTCCGGCGATTATGTGGGCCGGGCAGTACTTC
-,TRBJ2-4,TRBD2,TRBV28,CASSGSLAGAVKNIQYF,TGTGCCAGCAGTGGATCACTAGCGGGTGCCGTCAAAAACATTCAGTACTTC
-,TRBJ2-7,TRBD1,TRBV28,CASSLSGTGGEQYF,TGTGCCAGCAGTCTATCCGGGACAGGGGGCGAGCAGTACTTC
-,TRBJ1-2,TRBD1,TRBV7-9,CASSLSWTGDGYTF,TGTGCCAGCAGCTTAAGCTGGACAGGGGATGGCTACACCTTC
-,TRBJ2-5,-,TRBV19,CASSERLGSGETQYF,TGTGCCAGTAGTGAACGACTGGGCTCGGGGGAGACCCAGTACTTC
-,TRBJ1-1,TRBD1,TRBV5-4,CASSLGTNRGNTEAFF,TGTGCCAGCAGCTTAGGGACAAACAGGGGGAACACTGAAGCTTTCTTT
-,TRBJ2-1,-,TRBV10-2,CASSEHGQLSWDEQFF,TGCGCCAGCAGTGAACATGGACAGCTGTCTTGGGATGAGCAGTTCTTC
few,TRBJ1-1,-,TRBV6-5,CASSFWGRLNTEAFF,TGTGCCAGCAGTTTTTGGGGCAGGTTGAACACTGAAGCTTTCTTT
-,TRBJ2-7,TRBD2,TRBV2,CASRGLGAYEQYF,TGTGCCAGCAGGGGACTAGGAGCCTACGAGCAGTACTTC
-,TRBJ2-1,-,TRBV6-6,CASSRGVGEQFF,TGTGCCAGCAGCCGCGGCGTGGGTGAGCAGTTCTTC
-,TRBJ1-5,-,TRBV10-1,CASGGGPSNQPQHF,TGCGCCAGCGGGGGGGGCCCTAGCAATCAGCCCCAGCATTTT
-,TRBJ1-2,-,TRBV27,CASSFSDGGVTGSYTF,TGTGCCAGCAGTTTCTCGGACGGGGGTGTAACCGGCAGCTACACCTTC
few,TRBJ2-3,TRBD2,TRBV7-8,CASSPRMIAGGALTSTDTQYF,TGTGCCAGCAGCCCCCGAATGATAGCGGGAGGGGCCTTAACTAGCACAGATACGCAGTATTTT